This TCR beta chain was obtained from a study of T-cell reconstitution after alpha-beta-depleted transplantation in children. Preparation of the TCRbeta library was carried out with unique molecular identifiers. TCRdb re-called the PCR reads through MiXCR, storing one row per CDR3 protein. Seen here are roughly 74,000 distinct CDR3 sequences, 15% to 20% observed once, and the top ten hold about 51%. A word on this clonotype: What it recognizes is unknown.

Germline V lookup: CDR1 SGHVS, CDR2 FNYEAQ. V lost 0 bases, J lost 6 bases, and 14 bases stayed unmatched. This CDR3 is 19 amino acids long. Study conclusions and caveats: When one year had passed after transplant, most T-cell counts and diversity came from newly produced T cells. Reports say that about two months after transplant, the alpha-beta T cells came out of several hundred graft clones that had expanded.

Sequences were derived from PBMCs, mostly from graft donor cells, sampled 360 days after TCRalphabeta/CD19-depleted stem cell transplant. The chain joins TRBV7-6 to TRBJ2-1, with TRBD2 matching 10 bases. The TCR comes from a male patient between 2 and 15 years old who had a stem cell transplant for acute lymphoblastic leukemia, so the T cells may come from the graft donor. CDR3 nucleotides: TGTGCCAGCAGCTTAGCGCATCGACCAAGCGGGAGGGCCGGCAATGAGCAGTTCTTC. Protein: CASSLAHRPSGRAGNEQFF.